A selection of T cell receptor beta chains follows, all from one sample in a study of T-cell memory formation after mild COVID-19. MiXCR, applied by TCRdb to the 5' RACE reads, yields one record per CDR3 protein. Found here are 350,000 to 500,000 distinct CDR3 sequences, approximately 18% of them singletons; the top ten hold under 25%. Material: PBMCs or a T cell subset sorted from them (not recorded which). All receptors derive from a young man who had mild COVID-19 (a few samples of this study predate the infection). Cell type and time point are not known. CDR3s include the opening cysteine and the closing phenylalanine or tryptophan. A D gene is named only where the DNA matches it firmly. Some rows mark clone size as missing; the rest say once, few, many or name a class of expanded clone.

clone_size j_call v_call d_call cdr3_nt cdr3_aa
many TRBJ2-5 TRBV7-2 TRBD2 TGTGCCAGCAGCATTAGCGGGGGCGAGACCCAGTACTTC CASSISGGETQYF
many TRBJ2-1 TRBV5-1 NA TGCGCCAGCAGCTTGGTATCAGGGACCGATGAGCAGTTCTTC CASSLVSGTDEQFF
NA TRBJ2-2 TRBV5-1 TRBD2 TGCGCCAGCAGCTTGCGGACTAGCGGGGGGGCCCGTGGCGGGGAGCTGTTTTTT CASSLRTSGGARGGELFF
NA TRBJ2-5 TRBV24-1 NA TGTGCCACCAGTTATCTGCCAGGGAGAGGGAGAGAGACCCAGTACTTC CATSYLPGRGRETQYF
NA TRBJ1-3 TRBV18 NA TGTGCCAGCTCAACCGGGATCTCCTCTGGAAACACCATATATTTT CASSTGISSGNTIYF
NA TRBJ2-7 TRBV7-8 NA TGTGCCAGCAGCTCCTTGACTGGCTCCTACGAGCAGTACTTC CASSSLTGSYEQYF
NA TRBJ2-7 TRBV28 NA TGTGCCAGCAGTTCCCCGGCCGATTCCTACGAGCAGTACTTC CASSSPADSYEQYF
NA TRBJ2-5 TRBV4-3 TRBD2 TGCGCCAGCAGCCAAGAACTAGCGGGGGCACAAGAGACCCAGTACTTC CASSQELAGAQETQYF
few TRBJ2-4 TRBV4-1 NA TGCGCCAGCAGCCGACAGATACTGGCCAAAAACATTCAGTACTTC CASSRQILAKNIQYF
NA TRBJ1-2 TRBV3-2 NA TGTGCCAGCAGCCAAGATTATCGTGGACAGCGGATCTATGGCTACACCTTC CASSQDYRGQRIYGYTF
NA TRBJ2-3 TRBV5-1 TRBD1 TGCGCCAGCAGCTTCTTTTCGACAGGGGGCGCAGATACGCAGTATTTT CASSFFSTGGADTQYF
many TRBJ2-1 TRBV20-1 TRBD2 TGCAGTGTTCTTAGCGGGGGGGCCTACAATGAGCAGTTCTTC CSVLSGGAYNEQFF
NA TRBJ2-1 TRBV7-6 TRBD1 TGTGCCAGCAGCTTCCGGGACAGGGGCCTGGATGAGCAGTTCTTC CASSFRDRGLDEQFF
few TRBJ2-7 TRBV10-3 TRBD1 TGTGCCATCATGCCAGGGGGCTTCTACGAGCAGTACTTC CAIMPGGFYEQYF
few TRBJ1-1 TRBV6-5 NA TGTGCCAGCAGTTTCGGAGTCTCATGGGGCACTGAAGCTTTCTTT CASSFGVSWGTEAFF
once TRBJ2-2 TRBV7-9 NA TGTGCCAGGCAGACCGGGGAGCTGTTTTTT CARQTGELFF
few TRBJ1-1 TRBV2 NA TGTGCCAGCAGTATAGCTTTCAACACTGAAGCTTTCTTT CASSIAFNTEAFF
NA TRBJ2-2 TRBV7-6 TRBD1 TGTGCCAGCAGCACAGGGGAATTTGCCGGGGAGCTGTTTTTT CASSTGEFAGELFF
many TRBJ2-1 TRBV11-2 NA TGTGCCAGCAGCTTAATGGAAGGAAGGATGAATGAGCAGTTCTTC CASSLMEGRMNEQFF
few TRBJ2-5 TRBV27 TRBD2 TGTGCCAGCAGTTCCCCGGGGAGCGGGGCGGAGACCCAGTACTTC CASSSPGSGAETQYF
many TRBJ2-1 TRBV29-1 NA TGCAGCGTTGGCAGGCGGTACAATGAGCAGTTCTTC CSVGRRYNEQFF
few TRBJ1-1 TRBV20-1 NA TGCAGTGCTAGAGATGGTAGGTTGGACACTGAAGCTTTCTTT CSARDGRLDTEAFF
few TRBJ1-1 TRBV10-3 TRBD1 TGTGCCACCATGCCGGGACAGGGAGGGTCCACTGAAGCTTTCTTT CATMPGQGGSTEAFF
NA TRBJ1-1 TRBV28 NA TGTGCCAGCAGGGAGGGCTCGAACACTGAAGCTTTCTTT CASREGSNTEAFF
NA TRBJ1-4 TRBV5-1 NA TGCGCCAGCAGCTTGACGGGGGAGAATGAAAAACTGTTTTTT CASSLTGENEKLFF
few TRBJ2-1 TRBV11-2 NA TGTGCCAGCAGCTTCCGTTGGGTCGAGCAGTTCTTC CASSFRWVEQFF
few TRBJ2-1 TRBV6-5 NA TGTGCCAGCGGGACTTCCGCCTACAATGAGCAGTTCTTC CASGTSAYNEQFF
few TRBJ1-6 TRBV5-4 TRBD1 TGTGCCAGCAGCCGCGGGACAGGGGTTTGGTCACCCCTCCACTTT CASSRGTGVWSPLHF
NA TRBJ1-1 TRBV4-1 NA TGCGCCAGCAGCCAAGATTCGGGGGGCAACACTGAAGCTTTCTTT CASSQDSGGNTEAFF
few TRBJ1-2 TRBV7-2 NA TGTGCCAGCAGCTTAGTCGGATCGCCGGGGGGCTACACCTTC CASSLVGSPGGYTF
NA TRBJ2-7 TRBV7-9 TRBD1 TGTGCCAGCAGCTCGGACAGGGGGTCAGGTGAGCAGTACTTC CASSSDRGSGEQYF
once TRBJ1-3 TRBV5-1 NA TGCGCCAGCAGCTCCATGGTACAGGGATCTGGAAACACCATATATTTT CASSSMVQGSGNTIYF
NA TRBJ2-5 TRBV15 TRBD2 TGTGCCACCAGAACTAGCGGGGGATTGTGGACCCATTACTTC CATRTSGGLWTHYF
NA TRBJ2-5 TRBV7-6 TRBD1 TGTGCCAGCAGCCTGAACAACCGGGACAGACGGTTGACCCAGTACTTC CASSLNNRDRRLTQYF
few TRBJ2-1 TRBV7-3 TRBD2 TGTGCCAGCAGCTTACGGATCGGCGGGGGGGCGCACTCTGAGCAGTTCTTC CASSLRIGGGAHSEQFF
NA TRBJ2-1 TRBV7-2 NA TGTGCCAGCAGCCTGACTAGAGGTGCCTACAATGAGCAGTTCTTC CASSLTRGAYNEQFF
few TRBJ2-7 TRBV27 TRBD1 TGTGCCAGCAGTTCGCGGACAGGGACACGCTCCTACGAGCAGTACTTC CASSSRTGTRSYEQYF
few TRBJ2-6 TRBV29-1 TRBD1 TGCAGCGTTCCTCGTGACAGGGACGGTGGGGCCAACGTCCTGACTTTC CSVPRDRDGGANVLTF
NA TRBJ1-6 TRBV7-3 TRBD1 TGTGCCAGCAGCTCACGACAGGGTCGTCCCCTCCACTTT CASSSRQGRPLHF
many TRBJ2-5 TRBV7-9 NA TGTGCCAGCAGCTATTGGGCCGTGCAAGAGACCCAGTACTTC CASSYWAVQETQYF
NA TRBJ1-5 TRBV2 NA TGTGCCAGCAGTGCGGAGTGGGGAGGATATCAGCCCCAGCATTTT CASSAEWGGYQPQHF
few TRBJ1-1 TRBV7-2 NA TGTGCCAGCAGCTACTCCGGCGAGGCCACTGAAGCTTTCTTT CASSYSGEATEAFF
few TRBJ2-1 TRBV4-3 TRBD2 TGCGCCAGCAGCCACGTTACGGGGGGGCTGTACAATGAGCAGTTCTTC CASSHVTGGLYNEQFF
few TRBJ2-3 TRBV7-3 NA TGTGCCAGCAGCTTAAGACGGGGGCTTTCTTTCCGCACAGATACGCAGTATTTT CASSLRRGLSFRTDTQYF
few TRBJ1-6 TRBV27 NA TGTGCCAGCAGGGACGGATATAATTCACCCCTCCACTTT CASRDGYNSPLHF
NA TRBJ1-4 TRBV20-1 NA TGCAGTGCTAGAGGCCTAAATGAAAAACTGTTTTTT CSARGLNEKLFF
few TRBJ2-2 TRBV5-4 NA TGTGCCAGCAGCTTGGAGCTTATGCCCGGCACCGGGGAGCTGTTTTTT CASSLELMPGTGELFF
NA TRBJ2-3 TRBV11-3 TRBD2 TGTGCCAGCAGCTTAGAGGCGGGGGGCCGGACAGATACGCAGTATTTT CASSLEAGGRTDTQYF
many TRBJ2-2 TRBV5-1 NA TGCGCCAGCAGCTTGCCCGGGGAGCTGTTTTTT CASSLPGELFF
NA TRBJ2-5 TRBV7-9 NA TGTGCCAGCACCCTATGGGGGGCTGGCGGAGAGACCCAGTACTTC CASTLWGAGGETQYF
few TRBJ2-5 TRBV6-2/TRBV6-3 TRBD2 TGTGCCAGCAGTTACCTCGCGGGGGGCCAACAAGAGACCCAGTACTTC CASSYLAGGQQETQYF
NA TRBJ1-2 TRBV20-1 TRBD1 TGCAGTGCCTCTCCGGGACAGGGTTATGGCTACACCTTC CSASPGQGYGYTF
NA TRBJ2-5 TRBV29-1 NA TGCAGCGTTGGAATTTCGGGGCACCAAGAGACCCAGTACTTC CSVGISGHQETQYF
NA TRBJ2-1 TRBV7-2 TRBD1 TGTGCCAGCAGTCCTCAGGGGGCTTCCTCCTACAATGAGCAGTTCTTC CASSPQGASSYNEQFF